Listed here are 10 T cell receptor beta chains from one sample, sequenced in a study of blood T cells in healthy people across ages (dated by TCRdb to the mid-2010s). Library preparation used 5' RACE. Sequencing relied on an Illumina HiSeq 2500. The second PCR ran for about 6 to 11 cycles and used a J-beta primer mix along with a sample-barcoded 5' primer. Clones were called with MiXCR by TCRdb after fastp trimmed the public reads at Q25, and only in-frame beta chains were retained. All rows with the same CDR3 protein become a single entry with the most common DNA and genes. The sample yields roughly 1.5 million distinct CDR3 sequences; roughly 43% were counted once. In total, the top ten clones hold just over 4% of the sample. Sequencing input: blood. The receptors originated from a woman aged 18-29 years in good health.

This clonotype was seen a few times. The chain employs TRBV20-1 and TRBJ2-1; D perhaps matches TRBD2 (6 bases). The CDR3 contains 15 residues. The germline CDR1 and CDR2 sequences are DFQATT and SNEGSKA (reference sequence). V lost 0 bases to trimming and J lost 4 bases, with 13 bases between them. This CDR3 is CSARDWSGPYNEQFF. CDR3 nucleotides: TGCAGTGCTAGAGATTGGAGCGGGCCTTACAATGAGCAGTTCTTC.

J is TRBJ1-1 and V is TRBV2; no definite D call. The CDR3 has 11 amino acids. The V gene lost 10 bases and the J gene lost 7 bases, with 13 bases spanning the gap. CDR1 is SNHLY and CDR2 is FYNNEI in the germline V gene. CDR3 region: CATPQPGEAFF. The CDR3 nucleotides read TGTGCCACCCCCCAGCCGGGTGAAGCTTTCTTT.

V gene TRBV3-1 combines with J gene TRBJ2-5; 10 bases are a match to TRBD2. Trimming at V came to 8 bases and at J to 7 bases, leaving 4 bases not matched to a gene. There are 12 residues in the CDR3. Germline CDR1 reads LGHDT; CDR2 reads YNNKEL (reference sequence). CDR3 sequence reads: CASASGSGTQYF. CDR3 DNA sequence: TGTGCCAGCGCTAGCGGGAGTGGGACCCAGTACTTC.

The sample holds a few counts of this clonotype. The gene calls are TRBV27 and TRBJ2-3; TRBD2 matches at 10 bases. The germline V gene has CDR1 MNHEY and CDR2 SMNVEV (reference sequence). V lost 3 bases, J lost 1 base, and 4 bases stayed unmatched. The CDR3 has 16 residues. DNA of the CDR3: TGTGCCAGCAGTTTGTTAGGACTAGCGGGCACAGATACGCAGTATTTT. This encodes CASSLLGLAGTDTQYF.

The rearrangement joins TRBV30 to TRBJ1-1; TRBD1 matches 7 bases. The CDR3 covers 14 residues. Germline values: CDR1 GTSNPN, CDR2 SVGIG (reference sequence). J was trimmed by 7 bases and V by 1 base; bases with no gene match: 9. CDR3 in amino acids: CAWSDRGGPGEAFF. The CDR3 DNA is TGTGCCTGGAGTGACAGGGGTGGCCCGGGTGAAGCTTTCTTT.

The V and J genes are TRBV7-2 and TRBJ1-2, with D perhaps matching TRBD1 (5 bases). The V gene's germline CDR1 is SGHTA and CDR2 FQGNSA. V was cut by 5 bases and J by 4 bases, with 11 bases left in between. This CDR3 has 13 amino acids. The CDR3 DNA reads as TGTGCCAGCAGCCCTTCAGGGAGCTATGGCTACACCTTC. As protein: CASSPSGSYGYTF.

A single count supports this clonotype. This chain joins TRBV10-3 and TRBJ1-1; a weak D match, TRBD1 (6 bases). V was trimmed by 4 bases and J by 0 bases, leaving 9 bases between them. CDR1 and CDR2 from the germline V gene are ENHRY and SYGVKD. The CDR3 is made up of 14 amino acids. The CDR3 DNA is TGTGCCATCAGTGGACAGGCGGTGAACACTGAAGCTTTCTTT. It translates to CAISGQAVNTEAFF.

The genes are TRBV27 and TRBJ2-3, with 7 nucleotides matching TRBD1. V was pared by 4 bases and J by 5 bases, with 9 bases of the junction left unmatched. Germline values: CDR1 MNHEY, CDR2 SMNVEV (reference sequence). This CDR3 is built from 15 residues. CDR3 coding DNA: TGTGCCAGCAGTTCCCCTCTGGACAGGAGAGATACGCAGTATTTT. Its protein product is CASSSPLDRRDTQYF.

V is TRBV13 and J is TRBJ1-4; D is unclear. This CDR3 has 13 amino acids. Trimming removed 6 bases at V and 8 bases at J, with 13 bases between. Looked up from germline, CDR1 is PRHDT and CDR2 is FYEKMQ (reference sequence). The CDR3 is CASRSQNGEKLFF. The DNA for the CDR3 is TGTGCCAGCAGATCGCAAAACGGGGAAAAACTGTTTTTT.

This chain joins TRBV29-1 and TRBJ1-1; 11 bases are shared with TRBD1. CDR1 and CDR2 (germline): SQVTM, ANQGSEA. This CDR3 is built from 12 residues. Unmatched junction bases numbered 3, after V lost 5 bases and J lost 7 bases. The CDR3 is CSVTGTGGEAFF. For the CDR3, the DNA is TGCAGCGTTACCGGGACAGGGGGTGAAGCTTTCTTT.